This entry lists 18 T cell receptor beta chains sequenced from one sample in a study of cytomegalovirus exposure and HLA in healthy donors. Profiled with immunoSEQ multiplex PCR; TCRdb holds only in-frame clones, not every one. This table holds tens of thousands of clones, 80% to 95% found once. Sequencing was carried out using PBMCs. These receptors originate from a woman under 40 in good health and CMV-seronegative.

The chain carries TRBV6-1 and TRBJ1-2; TRBD1 is a possible D gene (5 bases). Trimming took off 8 bases at V and 3 bases at J, with 19 bases between the two ends. Germline V lookup: CDR1 MNHNS, CDR2 SASEGT. The CDR3 has 15 amino acids. The CDR3 here is CASGDGGWKDYGYTF. The CDR3 region has the DNA TGTGCCAGCGGAGATGGGGGGTGGAAAGACTATGGCTACACCTTC.

The V and J genes are TRBV5-1 and TRBJ1-4; 11 nucleotides align to TRBD1. This CDR3 spans 17 amino acids. Germline assignment: CDR1 SGHRS and CDR2 YFSETQ. V lost 0 bases and J lost 0; bases outside the gene matches: 1. CDR3 amino acids: CASSLGTGGATNEKLFF. CDR3 in DNA: TGCGCCAGCAGCTTGGGGACAGGGGGCGCAACTAATGAAAAACTGTTTTTT.

This sequence joins TRBV7-2 and TRBJ2-2; TRBD1 matches 9 bases. After removal of 1 base from V and 4 bases from J, the junction contained 4 bases not matched to a gene. The CDR3 covers 16 residues. The germline CDR1 and CDR2 sequences are SGHTA and FQGNSA. The CDR3 bases are TGTGCCAGCAGCTTAGTTGGGACAGGGAGCACCGGGGAGCTGTTTTTT. This encodes CASSLVGTGSTGELFF. Based on the CDR3 plus reference TRBV7-2 and TRBJ2-2, the full variable domain is GAGVSQSPSNKVTEKGKDVELRCDPISGHTALYWYRQSLGQGLEFLIYFQGNSAPDKSGLPSDRFSAERTGGSVSTLTIQRTQQEDSAVYLCASSLVGTGSTGELFFGEGSRLTVL.

V is TRBV9 and J is TRBJ2-7; 7 positions agree with TRBD1. CDR3 length: 14 amino acids. V lost 0 bases, J lost 1 base, and 1 base stayed unmatched. Germline CDR1 and CDR2: SGDLS and YYNGEE. The CDR3 sequence is CASSVGDRSYEQYF. The DNA of the CDR3 is TGTGCCAGCAGCGTAGGGGACAGATCCTACGAGCAGTACTTC.

The chain couples TRBV30 to TRBJ2-3; the match to TRBD2 covers 7 bases. V lost 8 bases, J lost 2 bases, and 22 bases stayed unmatched. Germline lookup yields CDR1 GTSNPN and CDR2 SVGIG (reference sequence). The CDR3 has 18 residues. This CDR3 is CAGRAFWAASGSTDTQYF. CDR3 in DNA: TGTGCCGGACGAGCTTTCTGGGCGGCTAGCGGATCCACAGATACGCAGTATTTT.

This clone turned up a few times. This chain connects TRBV4-2 to TRBJ2-5, with 8 nucleotides matching TRBD2. Losses at the gene ends were 3 bases for V and 5 bases for J; bases not matched to a gene: 8. Germline V gene lookup returns CDR1 LGHNA and CDR2 YNFKEQ. The CDR3 spans 15 residues. CDR3 bases: TGTGCCAGCAGCCAGAGCGGGGGTGCAAGGGAGACCCAGTACTTC. Residues: CASSQSGGARETQYF.

V gene TRBV29-1 combines with J gene TRBJ2-7; D possibly corresponds to TRBD2 (6 bases). The germline V and J ends were trimmed by 6 bases and 1 base, with 13 bases remaining between them. The CDR3 sequence is 13 residues long. Germline CDR1 and CDR2: SQVTM and ANQGSEA. The CDR3 here is CSVRRTTSYEQYF. The CDR3 DNA follows: TGCAGCGTGAGGAGGACTACATCCTACGAGCAGTACTTC.

The chain is built from TRBV7-2 and TRBJ2-3, with 8 bases that match TRBD2. The J segment lost 2 bases and the V segment lost 3 bases, leaving 4 bases of the junction unmatched. This CDR3 has 15 residues. Germline CDR1 SGHTA, CDR2 FQGNSA. CDR3 nucleotides: TGTGCCAGCAGCTTCGGCGGGGGGTACACAGATACGCAGTATTTT. As protein: CASSFGGGYTDTQYF.

The V call is TRBV27, the J call TRBJ1-4, with unresolved D. CDR1 is MNHEY and CDR2 is SMNVEV in the germline V gene (reference sequence). The CDR3 consists of 13 residues. V lost 3 bases, J lost 4 bases, and 6 bases lay in between. The CDR3, as DNA: TGTGCCAGCAGTTTTAACGGTAATGAAAAACTGTTTTTT. It encodes CASSFNGNEKLFF.

The rearrangement joins TRBV6-6 to TRBJ2-7, with TRBD2 matching 7 bases. In germline, CDR1 is MNHNY, CDR2 SVGAGI (reference sequence). This CDR3 is built from 14 residues. V trimming: 3 bases; J trimming: 3 bases; junction bases outside the gene matches: 5. The CDR3 sequence: CASSYRGEIYEQYF. Here the CDR3 DNA reads TGTGCCAGCAGTTATCGGGGGGAGATCTACGAGCAGTACTTC.

The chain uses TRBV7-2 and TRBJ2-7, with 7 positions matching TRBD2. CDR3 size: 14 residues. CDR1 SGHTA and CDR2 FQGNSA come from the germline V gene. V lost 1 base, J lost 3 bases, and 3 bases stayed unmatched. The CDR3 sequence: CASSLGGSLYEQYF. CDR3 sequence (DNA): TGTGCCAGCAGCTTAGGCGGGAGTCTCTACGAGCAGTACTTC.

The chain is built from TRBV30 and TRBJ2-7; 7 bases map to TRBD1. Germline lookup yields CDR1 GTSNPN and CDR2 SVGIG (reference sequence). This CDR3 contains 13 residues. V shed 3 bases and J 3 bases; nucleotides not matched to a gene: 5. The CDR3 DNA reads as TGTGCCTGGAGCCAGGGACAGTACTACGAGCAGTACTTC. It translates to CAWSQGQYYEQYF.

V gene TRBV5-6 combines with J gene TRBJ1-4; maybe TRBD1 (6 bases). The germline V gene has CDR1 SGHDT and CDR2 YYEEEE. The CDR3 is 18 residues long. V lost 2 bases, J lost 0 bases, and 17 bases lay in between. CDR3 amino acids: CASSLFSDSRTTNEKLFF. CDR3 DNA: TGTGCCAGCAGCTTATTCTCGGACAGCAGAACAACTAATGAAAAACTGTTTTTT.

This chain uses TRBV6-5 with TRBJ2-2; 10 nucleotides align to TRBD2. With V trimmed by 4 bases and J by 8 bases, 10 bases remained unmatched. CDR1 is MNHEY, CDR2 SVGAGI, per germline. The CDR3 covers 16 residues. CDR3 sequence (DNA): TGTGCCAGCAGTTCCGACTCTAGCGGGGGAGTTGGGGAGCTGTTTTTT. Its protein product is CASSSDSSGGVGELFF.

The chain employs TRBV9 and TRBJ2-7, with no clear D. V dropped 3 bases and J dropped 6 bases, with 13 bases sitting between them. This CDR3 has 13 amino acids. The germline CDR1 and CDR2 sequences are SGDLS and YYNGEE. The CDR3 is CASSGSFGGEQYF. As DNA, the CDR3 is TGTGCCAGCAGCGGGAGTTTTGGTGGCGAGCAGTACTTC. The whole variable domain, filled in from reference TRBV9 and TRBJ2-7, reads DSGVTQTPKHLITATGQRVTLRCSPRSGDLSVYWYQQSLDQGLQFLIQYYNGEERAKGNILERFSAQQFPDLHSELNLSSLELGDSALYFCASSGSFGGEQYFGPGTRLTVT.

This clone was found a few times. The rearrangement uses TRBV6-5 and TRBJ1-1; TRBD1 agrees at 7 bases. The J segment lost 3 bases and the V segment lost 4 bases, leaving 2 bases of the junction unmatched. CDR3 size: 13 residues. CDR1 is MNHEY and CDR2 is SVGAGI in the germline V gene. This CDR3 is CASSSDRDTEAFF. The CDR3 bases are TGTGCCAGCAGTTCCGACAGGGACACTGAAGCTTTCTTT.

This chain links TRBV18 with TRBJ2-5, with 9 nucleotides matching TRBD2. CDR1 is KGHSH and CDR2 is LQKENI in the germline V gene. V dropped 2 bases and J dropped 2; count of bases not matched to a gene: 3. This CDR3 contains 15 residues. The CDR3 DNA follows: TGTGCCAGCTCACCAAGGACTAGCGATCAAGAGACCCAGTACTTC. Its protein is CASSPRTSDQETQYF.

This clone appeared a single time. The chain is built from TRBV29-1 and TRBJ1-2; D is ambiguous. Trimming removed 4 bases from V and 3 bases from J, with 12 bases in between. CDR3 length: 13 amino acids. Germline-derived CDR1 and CDR2 are SQVTM and ANQGSEA. In DNA form, the CDR3 reads TGCAGCGTTGCCGGGGAAGAAGACTATGGCTACACCTTC. Its protein product is CSVAGEEDYGYTF.